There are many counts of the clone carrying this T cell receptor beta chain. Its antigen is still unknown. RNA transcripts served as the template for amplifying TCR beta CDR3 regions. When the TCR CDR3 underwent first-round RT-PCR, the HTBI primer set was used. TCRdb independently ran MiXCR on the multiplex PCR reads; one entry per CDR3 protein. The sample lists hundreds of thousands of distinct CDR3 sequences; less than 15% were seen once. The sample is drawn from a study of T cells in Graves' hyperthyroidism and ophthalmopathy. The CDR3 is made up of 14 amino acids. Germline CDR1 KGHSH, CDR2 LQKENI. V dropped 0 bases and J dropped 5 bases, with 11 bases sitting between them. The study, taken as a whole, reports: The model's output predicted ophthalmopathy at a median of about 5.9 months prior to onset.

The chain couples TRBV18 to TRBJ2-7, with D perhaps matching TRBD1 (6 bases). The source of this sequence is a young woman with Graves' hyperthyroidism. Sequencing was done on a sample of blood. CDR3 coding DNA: TGTGCCAGCTCACCACCCGGCAGGGGCGACGAGCAGTACTTC. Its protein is CASSPPGRGDEQYF.